Presented here are 16 T cell receptor beta chains from one specimen sequenced in a study of OX40 agonist ivuxolimab in advanced cancers. Assay used: immunoSEQ multiplex PCR; TCRdb lists only in-frame clones, some missing. The sample records 50,000 to 70,000 clones, approximately 81% being singletons. The input for sequencing was CD4+ or CD8+ T cells sorted from blood, taken in a trial of the OX40 agonist ivuxolimab. The receptors stem from an adult with an advanced solid tumor such as melanoma, head and neck, liver or kidney cancer.

The gene calls are TRBV5-4 and TRBJ2-7, with 7 bases that match TRBD2. Germline CDR1 SGHNT, CDR2 YYREEE (reference sequence). V lost 0 bases and J lost 1; bases outside the gene matches: 10. The CDR3 spans 17 residues. The CDR3 protein is CASSLEVGGRGSYEQYF. The CDR3 coding sequence is TGTGCCAGCAGCTTGGAAGTGGGTGGGAGGGGATCCTACGAGCAGTACTTC.

The chain is built from TRBV5-1 and TRBJ2-4, with TRBD1 matching 7 bases. CDR3 size: 15 residues. In germline, CDR1 is SGHRS, CDR2 YFSETQ. Trimming at V came to 2 bases and at J to 6 bases, leaving 8 bases not matched to a gene. The CDR3 DNA reads as TGCGCCAGCAGCTTCCTTCAGGGGGTGGGAAACATTCAGTACTTC. It is translated as CASSFLQGVGNIQYF.

The rearrangement uses TRBV5-1 and TRBJ2-5; 7 bases agree with TRBD2. The germline V gene encodes CDR1 SGHRS and CDR2 YFSETQ. The CDR3 covers 13 residues. The junction had 2 bases not matched to a gene; V was cut back by 3 bases and J by 3 bases. The CDR3: CASSSLAEETQYF. CDR3 coding DNA: TGCGCCAGCAGCTCCCTAGCGGAAGAGACCCAGTACTTC.

The chain links TRBV28 to TRBJ2-3; no definite D call. This CDR3 has 12 residues. Looked up from germline, CDR1 is MDHEN and CDR2 is SYDVKM. V gave up 7 bases and J gave up 2 bases, with 7 bases separating them. The DNA of the CDR3 is TGTGCCAGCACCAATCCCACAGATACGCAGTATTTT. Its protein is CASTNPTDTQYF.

This clone has a handful of counts. The sample carries other DNA sequences with the same CDR3. This chain connects TRBV28 to TRBJ1-2; D gene uncertain. Germline assignment: CDR1 MDHEN and CDR2 SYDVKM. Trimming took off 8 bases at V and 7 bases at J, with 11 bases between the two ends. The CDR3 loop spans 11 amino acids. CDR3 region: CASGREGGYTF. The CDR3 region has the DNA TGTGCCAGCGGGAGGGAAGGTGGCTACACCTTC.

A single count supports this clone. This chain connects TRBV2 to TRBJ2-7; D gene ambiguous. The CDR3 is made up of 14 amino acids. Between the trimmed V and J ends, which lost 7 bases and 0 bases, there was a span of 13 bases. Germline-derived CDR1 and CDR2 are SNHLY and FYNNEI. CDR3 residues: CASMMGRSSYEQYF. For the CDR3, the DNA is TGTGCCAGCATGATGGGCCGGAGCTCCTACGAGCAGTACTTC.

The V call is TRBV29-1, the J call TRBJ2-5; a possible D gene is TRBD2 (6 bases). The germline V gene encodes CDR1 SQVTM and CDR2 ANQGSEA. This CDR3 comprises 14 residues. V lost 2 bases, J lost 5 bases, and 15 bases lay in between. CDR3 in amino acids: CSVERGTPGETQYF. CDR3 DNA sequence: TGCAGCGTTGAACGCGGGACGCCGGGGGAGACCCAGTACTTC.

The chain employs TRBV5-6 and TRBJ2-4; TRBD1 is a possible D gene (6 bases). CDR1 is SGHDT and CDR2 is YYEEEE in the germline V gene. V shed 4 bases and J shed 7 bases, with 12 bases lying between them. CDR3 length equals 13 residues. The CDR3 bases are TGTGCCAGCAGCCCACAGGGTTTGAACATTCAGTACTTC. Residues: CASSPQGLNIQYF.

Only one count was recorded for this clone. V usage is TRBV28 and J usage is TRBJ1-1, with D maybe TRBD1 (6 bases). This CDR3 contains 13 residues. From germline, CDR1 is MDHEN and CDR2 SYDVKM. V was cut by 10 bases and J by 1 base, with 13 bases left in between. The CDR3 nucleotides read TGTGCCATCCGAGAACAGGGGAACACTGAAGCTTTCTTT. Amino acids: CAIREQGNTEAFF.

A remark on this clone: At the DNA level, this CDR3 is encoded by other sequences in the same sample as well. The chain uses TRBV28 and TRBJ2-2; no clear D. The CDR3 has 14 amino acids. The germline gives CDR1 MDHEN, CDR2 SYDVKM. V lost 5 bases, J lost 2 bases, and 9 bases lay in between. DNA for the CDR3: TGTGCCAGCAGTCTTGGTCGCAACACCGGGGAGCTGTTTTTT. Its translation is CASSLGRNTGELFF. Full variable domain (outside the CDR3, taken from reference TRBV28 and TRBJ2-2): DVKVTQSSRYLVKRTGEKVFLECVQDMDHENMFWYRQDPGLGLRLIYFSYDVKMKEKGDIPEGYSVSREKKERFSLILESASTNQTSMYLCASSLGRNTGELFFGEGSRLTVL.

A word on this clone: This sample also contains other DNA sequences that code for the same CDR3. The rearrangement joins TRBV5-4 to TRBJ2-1; 9 positions match TRBD1. V shed 4 bases and J 9 bases; nucleotides not matched to a gene: 11. This CDR3 is 15 amino acids long. Looked up from germline, CDR1 is SGHNT and CDR2 is YYREEE (reference sequence). This CDR3 reads CASSPDRGRLSEQFF. For the CDR3, the DNA is TGTGCCAGCAGCCCGGACAGGGGCCGTTTAAGTGAGCAGTTCTTC. The full variable domain, its missing parts supplied by reference TRBV5-4 and TRBJ2-1, is ETGVTQSPTHLIKTRGQQVTLRCSSQSGHNTVSWYQQALGQGPQFIFQYYREEENGRGNFPPRFSGLQFPNYSSELNVNALELDDSALYLCASSPDRGRLSEQFFGPGTRLTVL.

The V and J genes are TRBV5-4 and TRBJ2-5; no definite D call. Trimming removed 2 bases from V and 5 bases from J, with 19 bases in between. The germline V gene encodes CDR1 SGHNT and CDR2 YYREEE (reference sequence). The CDR3 totals 16 residues. The CDR3 nucleotides read TGTGCCAGCAGCTTAGGTCCTCCCCTTCAACGGGAGACCCAGTACTTC. Encoded protein: CASSLGPPLQRETQYF.

The rearrangement joins TRBV28 to TRBJ2-1; 9 nucleotides match TRBD1. Germline V gives CDR1 MDHEN, CDR2 SYDVKM. This CDR3 has 15 residues. V lost 7 bases to trimming and J lost 2 bases; unmatched junction nucleotides: 6. The CDR3 spells CASITGQGAYNEQFF. The CDR3 DNA follows: TGTGCCAGCATCACGGGACAGGGCGCCTACAATGAGCAGTTCTTC.

The CDR3 DNA follows: TGTGCCAGCAGTAGAGGGGGCCTGGGAGAGACCCAGTACTTC. This sequence encodes CASSRGGLGETQYF. The chain combines TRBV5-4 with TRBJ2-5; 7 positions match TRBD1. The CDR3 spans 14 residues. V shed 5 bases, J shed 4 bases, and the junction held 8 bases outside the gene matches. Germline lookup yields CDR1 SGHNT and CDR2 YYREEE (reference sequence).

The V call is TRBV6-7, the J call TRBJ2-1, with D unresolved. TRBV6-7 is filed as an ORF, its function uncertain. Between the trimmed V and J ends, which lost 1 base and 8 bases, there was a span of 12 bases. This CDR3 is 14 amino acids long. Here the CDR3 DNA reads TGTGCCAGCAGTTACTATTTATTGTGGGATGAGCAGTTCTTC. Translated: CASSYYLLWDEQFF.

V gene TRBV7-3 combines with J gene TRBJ1-3; D is undetermined. Trimming pared 5 bases from V and 7 bases from J, leaving 15 bases between. There are 14 residues in the CDR3. CDR1 and CDR2 (germline): SGHTA, FQGTGA. CDR3 coding DNA: TGTGCCAGCAGCCTGCGGCAAAAATGGAACACCATATATTTT. Amino acids: CASSLRQKWNTIYF.